The TCR beta chain described here comes from a study of blood T cell repertoires in COVID-19. The overall study: Sites across the United States, Italy and Spain contributed samples from acute and convalescent COVID-19. Nucleic acid was either cDNA or gDNA, and it came from T cells, B-cell-depleted T cells, or PBMCs.

Per the original data handling: It was from reference gene primer amplification that nucleated cell counts were estimated. TCRdb keeps only in-frame clones here, not all; method: immunoSEQ multiplex PCR. Clone size and V and J calls were adopted from that table, with D and trimming inferred from the DNA. In the table there are just under 250,000 clones, around 85% of which are singletons. The clonotype comes from a woman aged 25-40 years who had recovered from COVID-19. The sample was peripheral blood.

Here the CDR3 DNA reads TGTGCCAGCAGCTTCTCGACAGCGATTAATGAAAAACTGTTTTTT. This codes for CASSFSTAINEKLFF. V gene TRBV7-6 combines with J gene TRBJ1-4; a weak D match, TRBD1 (5 bases). V shed 3 bases and J shed 4 bases, with 12 bases lying between them. The CDR3 sequence is 15 residues long. Germline lookup yields CDR1 SGHVS and CDR2 FNYEAQ.